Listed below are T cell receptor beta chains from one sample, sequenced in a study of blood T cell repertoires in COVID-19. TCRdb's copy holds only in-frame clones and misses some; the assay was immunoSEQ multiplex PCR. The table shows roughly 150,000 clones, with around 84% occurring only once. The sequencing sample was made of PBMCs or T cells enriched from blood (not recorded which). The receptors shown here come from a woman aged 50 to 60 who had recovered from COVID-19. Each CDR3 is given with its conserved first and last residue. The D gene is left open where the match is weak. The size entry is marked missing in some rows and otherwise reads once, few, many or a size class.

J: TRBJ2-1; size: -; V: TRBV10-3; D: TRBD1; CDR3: CAISGTGGRNEQFF; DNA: TGTGCCATCAGTGGGACAGGGGGCAGGAATGAGCAGTTCTTC
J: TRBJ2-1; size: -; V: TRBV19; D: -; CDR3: CASSIDLSEQFF; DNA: TGTGCCAGTAGTATAGATCTATCCGAGCAGTTCTTC
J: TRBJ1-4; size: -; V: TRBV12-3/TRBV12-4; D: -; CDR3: CASSFNSNEKLFF; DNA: TGTGCCAGCAGTTTCAACAGTAATGAAAAACTGTTTTTT
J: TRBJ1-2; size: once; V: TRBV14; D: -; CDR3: CASSQDWQGRDGYTF; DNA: TGTGCCAGCAGCCAAGATTGGCAGGGGAGAGATGGCTACACCTTC
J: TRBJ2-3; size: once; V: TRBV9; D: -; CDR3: CASSPPDTSTDTQYF; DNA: TGTGCCAGCAGCCCCCCTGACACTAGCACAGATACGCAGTATTTT
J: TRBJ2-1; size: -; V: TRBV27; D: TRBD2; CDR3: CASSSGLAGWNEQFF; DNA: TGTGCCAGCAGTTCGGGACTAGCGGGGTGGAATGAGCAGTTCTTC
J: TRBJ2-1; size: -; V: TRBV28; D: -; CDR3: CASSLVGVDEQFF; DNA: TGTGCCAGCAGTTTGGTAGGGGTGGATGAGCAGTTCTTC
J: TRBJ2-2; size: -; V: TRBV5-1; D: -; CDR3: CASMQSNTGELFF; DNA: TGCGCCAGCATGCAGTCGAACACCGGGGAGCTGTTTTTT
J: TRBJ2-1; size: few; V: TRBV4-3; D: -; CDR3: CASSQVTVHNEQFF; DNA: TGCGCCAGCAGCCAAGTTACGGTTCACAATGAGCAGTTCTTC
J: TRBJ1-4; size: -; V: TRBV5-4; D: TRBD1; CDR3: CASSSGQRNEKLFF; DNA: TGTGCCAGCAGCTCGGGACAGAGAAATGAAAAACTGTTTTTT
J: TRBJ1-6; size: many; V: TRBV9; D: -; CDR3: CASSVGAYNSPLHF; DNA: TGTGCCAGCAGCGTCGGTGCCTATAATTCACCCCTCCACTTT
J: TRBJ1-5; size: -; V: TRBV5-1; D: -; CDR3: CASSLAGNSNQPQHF; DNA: TGCGCCAGCAGCTTGGCGGGAAACAGCAATCAGCCCCAGCATTTT
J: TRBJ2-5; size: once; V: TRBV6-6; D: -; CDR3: CASADGTRQETQYF; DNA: TGTGCCAGCGCAGACGGGACTCGGCAAGAGACCCAGTACTTC
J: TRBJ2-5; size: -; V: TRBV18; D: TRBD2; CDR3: CASSLIQGPSGETQYF; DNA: TGTGCCAGCTCATTGATACAGGGACCTAGCGGGGAGACCCAGTACTTC
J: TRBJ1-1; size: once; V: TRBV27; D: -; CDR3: CASRRGSMNTEAFF; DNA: TGTGCCAGCAGACGAGGTTCTATGAACACTGAAGCTTTCTTT
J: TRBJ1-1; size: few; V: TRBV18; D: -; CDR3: CASSQQVTAEAFF; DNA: TGTGCCAGCTCACAGCAGGTAACCGCTGAAGCTTTCTTT
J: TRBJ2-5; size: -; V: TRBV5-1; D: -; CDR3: CASSFQQSEETQYF; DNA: TGCGCCAGCAGCTTCCAACAATCAGAAGAGACCCAGTACTTC
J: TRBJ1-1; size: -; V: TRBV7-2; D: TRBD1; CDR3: CASSPERGLDTEAFF; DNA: TGTGCCAGCAGCCCCGAGAGGGGGCTTGACACTGAAGCTTTCTTT
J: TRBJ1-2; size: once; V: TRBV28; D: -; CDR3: CASITMGRVGYTF; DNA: TGTGCCAGCATCACTATGGGCAGGGTTGGCTACACCTTC
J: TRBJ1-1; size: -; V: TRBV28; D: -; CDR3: CATGVTEAFF; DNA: TGTGCCACGGGGGTCACTGAAGCTTTCTTT
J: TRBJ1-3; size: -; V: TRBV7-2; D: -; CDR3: CASSAPGTGNTIYF; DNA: TGTGCCAGCTCCGCCCCGGGAACTGGAAACACCATATATTTT
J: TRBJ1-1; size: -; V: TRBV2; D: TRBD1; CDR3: CATQPGQGLWDTEAFF; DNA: TGTGCCACTCAACCGGGACAGGGGTTGTGGGACACTGAAGCTTTCTTT
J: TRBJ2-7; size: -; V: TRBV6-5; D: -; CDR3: CASSLAEDYEQYF; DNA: TGTGCCAGCAGTCTGGCAGAGGACTACGAGCAGTACTTC
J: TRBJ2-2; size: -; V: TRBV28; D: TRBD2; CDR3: CASSQTSLNTGELFF; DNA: TGTGCCAGCAGCCAGACTAGCCTGAACACCGGGGAGCTGTTTTTT
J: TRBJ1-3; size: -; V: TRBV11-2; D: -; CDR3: CASAPGGGNTIYF; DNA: TGTGCCAGCGCCCCCGGGGGGGGAAACACCATATATTTT
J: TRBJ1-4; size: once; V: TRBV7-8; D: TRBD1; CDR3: CASSRGGTGVGKLFF; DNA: TGTGCCAGCAGCCGCGGGGGGACAGGGGTGGGAAAACTGTTTTTT
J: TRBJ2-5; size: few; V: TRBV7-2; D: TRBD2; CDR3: CASSLQSGRGRVTQYF; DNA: TGTGCCAGCAGCTTACAAAGCGGGAGGGGCAGGGTGACCCAGTACTTC
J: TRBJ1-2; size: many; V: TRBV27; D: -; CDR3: CASRKDDGYGYTF; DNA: TGTGCCAGCCGAAAGGATGACGGGTATGGCTACACCTTC
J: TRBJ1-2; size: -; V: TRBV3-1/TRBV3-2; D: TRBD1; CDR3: CASSQRGGVDYGYTF; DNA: TGTGCCAGCAGCCAAAGAGGGGGCGTTGACTATGGCTACACCTTC
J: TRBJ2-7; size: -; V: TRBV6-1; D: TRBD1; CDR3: CASSDYRGFLEQYF; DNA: TGTGCCAGCAGTGATTACAGGGGGTTTCTAGAGCAGTACTTC
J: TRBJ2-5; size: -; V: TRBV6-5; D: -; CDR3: CASSRGTFQETQYF; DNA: TGTGCCAGCAGTCGGGGGACGTTCCAAGAGACCCAGTACTTC
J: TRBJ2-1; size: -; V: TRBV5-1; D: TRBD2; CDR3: CASNKFKTGGSEQFF; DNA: TGCGCCAGCAACAAATTCAAAACGGGAGGGAGTGAGCAGTTCTTC
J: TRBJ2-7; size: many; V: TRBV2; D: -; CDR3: CASSDWQGTGEQYF; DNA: TGTGCCAGCAGTGATTGGCAGGGGACGGGCGAGCAGTACTTC
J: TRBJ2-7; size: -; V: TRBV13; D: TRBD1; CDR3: CASSPRDRGGRPYEQYF; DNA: TGTGCCAGCAGCCCACGGGACAGGGGGGGGAGACCCTACGAGCAGTACTTC
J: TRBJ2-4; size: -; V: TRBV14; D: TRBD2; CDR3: CASSPSGRQNIQYF; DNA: TGTGCCAGCAGCCCTAGCGGAAGACAAAACATTCAGTACTTC
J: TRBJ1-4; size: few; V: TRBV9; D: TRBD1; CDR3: CASSVEGQGSEKLFF; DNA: TGTGCCAGCAGCGTAGAGGGACAGGGCAGTGAAAAACTGTTTTTT